One TCR beta chain is described in this entry. Sequencing used immunoSEQ multiplex PCR; TCRdb keeps in-frame clones, though not all of them. The table has 300,000 to 400,000 clones, 88% seen once. Treatment specified: about 20 received Ad26.COV2.S at low or high dose, single or two shots; roughly 5 received placebo; per-sample allocation not given. Sample collection was performed on day 63 after the first vaccine or placebo injection. Ad26.COV2.S expressed prefusion-stabilized spike from the original Wuhan strain. This entry comes from a study of Ad26.COV2.S vaccination and SARS-CoV-2 variants. Across the study: Within the COV1001 Ad26.COV2.S trial arm, the donor was enrolled. Each vaccinee took Ad26.COV2.S intramuscularly, once or twice 56 days apart.

V was clipped by 0 bases and J by 5 bases; unmatched bases: 9. Germline assignment: CDR1 SGDLS and CDR2 YYNGEE. This CDR3 has 16 amino acids. The chain employs TRBV9 and TRBJ2-7; 9 nucleotides line up with TRBD1. The TCR comes from a person aged 18 to 59 who received the Ad26.COV2.S COVID-19 vaccine or a placebo. The specimen comprised peripheral blood, sampled in a trial of Ad26.COV2.S vaccine versus placebo. CDR3 region: CASSVGGGQGSHEQYF. Here the CDR3 DNA reads TGTGCCAGCAGCGTAGGCGGGGGACAGGGAAGTCACGAGCAGTACTTC.